The clone carrying this T cell receptor beta chain was detected once. Its matching antigen is unknown. This table comes from immunoSEQ multiplex PCR, and its TCRdb copy is limited to in-frame clones, with some not included. The top ten clones hold roughly 13% of a sample with roughly 180,000 clones, 72% of them seen once. This record belongs to a study of cytotoxic CD8 clonotypes in ibrutinib-treated CLL. At the level of the study: In all, more than ten patients were relapsed/refractory, roughly 15 were treatment-naive and 17 to 18 were IGHV unmutated. Study conclusions and caveats: Clonality went higher at ibrutinib response and then dropped back toward baseline at progression.

Germline V lookup: CDR1 SGHRS, CDR2 YFSETQ. The CDR3 is made up of 15 amino acids. Trimming shortened V by 0 bases and J by 2 bases, and 10 bases separated the two germline ends. The clonotype comes from a human donor with chronic lymphocytic leukemia. The chain is built from TRBV5-1 and TRBJ2-3; unclear D gene. The sequenced sample was PBMCs, obtained after 24 months of ibrutinib treatment. In DNA form, the CDR3 reads TGCGCCAGCAGCTTGGCGGCCGTAAACACAGATACGCAGTATTTT. Translation: CASSLAAVNTDTQYF.